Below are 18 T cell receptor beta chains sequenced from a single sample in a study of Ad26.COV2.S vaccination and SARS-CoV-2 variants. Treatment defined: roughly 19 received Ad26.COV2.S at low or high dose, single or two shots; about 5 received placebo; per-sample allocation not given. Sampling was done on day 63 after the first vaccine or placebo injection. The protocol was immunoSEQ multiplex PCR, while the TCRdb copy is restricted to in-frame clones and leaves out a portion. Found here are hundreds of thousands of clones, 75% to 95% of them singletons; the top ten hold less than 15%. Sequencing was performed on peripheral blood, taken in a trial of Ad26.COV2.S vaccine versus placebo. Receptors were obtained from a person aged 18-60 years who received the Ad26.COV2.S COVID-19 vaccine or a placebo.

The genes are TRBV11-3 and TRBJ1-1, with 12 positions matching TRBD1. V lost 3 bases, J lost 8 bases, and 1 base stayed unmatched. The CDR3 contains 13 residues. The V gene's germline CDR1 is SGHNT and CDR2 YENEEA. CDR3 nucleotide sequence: TGTGCCAGCAGCTTTGGGACAGGGGGCGAAGCTTTCTTT. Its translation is CASSFGTGGEAFF.

The CDR3 DNA reads as TGTGCCAGCAGCCAACAAACTAGCGCCAGGCAGTTCTTC. It encodes CASSQQTSARQFF. This chain joins TRBV3-1 (or the pseudogene TRBV3-2) and TRBJ2-1; 7 bases match TRBD2. J was trimmed by 12 bases and V by 2 bases; bases with no gene match: 7. The CDR3 spans 13 residues. Germline CDR1 is LGHDT and CDR2 is YNNKEL (reference sequence).

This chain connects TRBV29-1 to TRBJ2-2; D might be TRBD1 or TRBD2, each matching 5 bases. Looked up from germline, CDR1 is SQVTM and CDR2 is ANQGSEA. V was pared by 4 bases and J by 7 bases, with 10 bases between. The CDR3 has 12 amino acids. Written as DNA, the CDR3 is TGCAGCGTTGTAGGGGCGGGCGGGGAGCTGTTTTTT. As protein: CSVVGAGGELFF.

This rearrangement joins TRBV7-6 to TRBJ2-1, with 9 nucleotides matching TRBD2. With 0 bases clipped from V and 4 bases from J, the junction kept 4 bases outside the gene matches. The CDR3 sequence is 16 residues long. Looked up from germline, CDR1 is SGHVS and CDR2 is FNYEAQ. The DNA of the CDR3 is TGTGCCAGCAGCTTAGCTAGCGGGAGCATATACAATGAGCAGTTCTTC. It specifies CASSLASGSIYNEQFF.

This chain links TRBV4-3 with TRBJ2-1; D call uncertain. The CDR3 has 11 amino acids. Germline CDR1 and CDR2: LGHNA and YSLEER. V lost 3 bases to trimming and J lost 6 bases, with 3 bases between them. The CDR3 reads CASSHSNEQFF. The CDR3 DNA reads TGCGCCAGCAGCCACTCCAATGAGCAGTTCTTC.

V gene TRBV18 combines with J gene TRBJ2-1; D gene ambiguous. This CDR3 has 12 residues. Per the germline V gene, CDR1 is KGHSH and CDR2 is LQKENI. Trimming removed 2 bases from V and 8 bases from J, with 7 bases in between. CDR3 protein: CASSPVVDEQFF. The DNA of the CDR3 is TGTGCCAGCTCACCAGTAGTGGATGAGCAGTTCTTC.

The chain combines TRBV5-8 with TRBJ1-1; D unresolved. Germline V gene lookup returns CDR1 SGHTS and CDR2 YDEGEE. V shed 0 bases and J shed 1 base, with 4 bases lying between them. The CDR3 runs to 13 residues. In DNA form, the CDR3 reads TGTGCCAGCAGCTTGGATCGGAACACTGAAGCTTTCTTT. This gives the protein CASSLDRNTEAFF.

This chain's CDR3 is CSVDASGKTYNEQFF. CDR3 nucleotide sequence: TGCAGCGTTGACGCCTCGGGGAAAACCTACAATGAGCAGTTCTTC. J is TRBJ2-1 and V is TRBV29-1, with a weak D call TRBD2 (5 bases). Germline V gene lookup returns CDR1 SQVTM and CDR2 ANQGSEA. CDR3 size: 15 residues. Between the trimmed V and J ends, which lost 3 bases and 2 bases, there was a span of 14 bases.

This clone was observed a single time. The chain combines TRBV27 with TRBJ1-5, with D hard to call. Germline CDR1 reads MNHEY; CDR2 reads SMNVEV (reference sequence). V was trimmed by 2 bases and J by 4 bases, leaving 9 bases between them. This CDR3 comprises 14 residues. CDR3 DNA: TGTGCCAGCAGTTTACGTGGACTTAATCAGCCCCAGCATTTT. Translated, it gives CASSLRGLNQPQHF.

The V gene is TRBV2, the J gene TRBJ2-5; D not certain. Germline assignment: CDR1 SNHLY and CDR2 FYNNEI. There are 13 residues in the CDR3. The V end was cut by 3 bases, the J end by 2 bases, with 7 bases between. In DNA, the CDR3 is TGTGCCAGCAGTGAGGCGACGCAAGAGACCCAGTACTTC. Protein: CASSEATQETQYF.

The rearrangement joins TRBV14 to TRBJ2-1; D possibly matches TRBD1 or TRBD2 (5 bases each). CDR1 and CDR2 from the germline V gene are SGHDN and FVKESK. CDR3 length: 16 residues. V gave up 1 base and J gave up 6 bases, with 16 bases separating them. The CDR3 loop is CASSQGRDPKGNEQFF. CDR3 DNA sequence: TGTGCCAGCAGCCAAGGCCGGGACCCCAAGGGCAATGAGCAGTTCTTC.

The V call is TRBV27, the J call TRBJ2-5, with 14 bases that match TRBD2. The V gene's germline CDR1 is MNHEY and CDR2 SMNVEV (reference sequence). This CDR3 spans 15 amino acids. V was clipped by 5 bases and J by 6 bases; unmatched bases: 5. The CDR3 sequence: CASSPGTSGRKTQYF. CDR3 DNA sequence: TGTGCCAGCAGTCCTGGGACTAGCGGGAGAAAGACCCAGTACTTC.

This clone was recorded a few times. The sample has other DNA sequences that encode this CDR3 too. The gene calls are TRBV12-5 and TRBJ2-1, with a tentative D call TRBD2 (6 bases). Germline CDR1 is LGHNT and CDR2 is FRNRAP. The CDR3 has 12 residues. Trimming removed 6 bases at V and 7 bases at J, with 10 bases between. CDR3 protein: CASGWSGNEQFF. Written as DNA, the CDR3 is TGTGCTAGTGGCTGGAGCGGGAATGAGCAGTTCTTC.

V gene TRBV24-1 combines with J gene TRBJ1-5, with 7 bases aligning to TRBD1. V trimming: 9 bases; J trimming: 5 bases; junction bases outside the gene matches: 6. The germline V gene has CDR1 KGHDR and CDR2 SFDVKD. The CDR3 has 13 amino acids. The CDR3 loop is CATAGTVDQPQHF. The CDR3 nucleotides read TGTGCCACCGCTGGGACAGTGGATCAGCCCCAGCATTTT.

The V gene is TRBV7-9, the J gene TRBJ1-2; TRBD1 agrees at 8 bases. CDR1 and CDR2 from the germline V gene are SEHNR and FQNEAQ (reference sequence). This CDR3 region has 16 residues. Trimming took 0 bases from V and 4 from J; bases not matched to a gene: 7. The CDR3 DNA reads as TGTGCCAGCAGCTTAGCCGACAGGGGACCACTCTATGGCTACACCTTC. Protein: CASSLADRGPLYGYTF. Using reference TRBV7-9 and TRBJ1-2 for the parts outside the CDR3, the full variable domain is DTGVSQNPRHKITKRGQNVTFRCDPISEHNRLYWYRQTLGQGPEFLTYFQNEAQLEKSRLLSDRFSAERPKGSFSTLEIQRTEQGDSAMYLCASSLADRGPLYGYTFGSGTRLTVV.

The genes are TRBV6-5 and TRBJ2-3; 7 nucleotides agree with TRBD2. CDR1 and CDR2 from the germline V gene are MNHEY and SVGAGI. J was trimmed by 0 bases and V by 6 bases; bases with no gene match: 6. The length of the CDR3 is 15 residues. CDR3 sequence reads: CASRYSSGSTDTQYF. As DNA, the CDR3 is TGTGCCAGCAGGTATTCTAGCGGCAGCACAGATACGCAGTATTTT.

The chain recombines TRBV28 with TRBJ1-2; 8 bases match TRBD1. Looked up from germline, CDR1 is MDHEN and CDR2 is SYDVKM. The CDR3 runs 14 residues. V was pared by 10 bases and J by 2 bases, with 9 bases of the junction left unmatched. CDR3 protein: CATPIGQGNYGYTF. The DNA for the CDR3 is TGTGCCACCCCAATTGGACAGGGCAACTATGGCTACACCTTC.

The chain's CDR3 is CASRYMGQGYGYTF. The CDR3 bases are TGTGCCAGCAGGTACATGGGACAGGGCTATGGCTACACCTTC. This chain links TRBV28 with TRBJ1-2, with TRBD1 identical over 9 bases. V shed 6 bases and J 4 bases; nucleotides not matched to a gene: 6. The CDR3 runs to 14 residues. CDR1 is MDHEN, CDR2 SYDVKM, per germline.